This TCR beta chain was profiled in a study of shared clonotypes between healthy human individuals. On the study more broadly: A couple of women and a few men aged 18 to 49 made up the donors. The study, taken as a whole, reports: For sorted subsets, rarefaction showed incomplete sequencing despite large depth. The study generally estimated greater richness for naive than memory subsets.

Points on this clone: What it binds is not known.

The length of the CDR3 is 11 residues. V lost 5 bases and J 6 bases, leaving 8 bases between the germline ends. CDR1 is SEHNR and CDR2 is FQNEAQ in the germline V gene (reference sequence). The data were produced by immunoSEQ multiplex PCR, yet TCRdb's version contains in-frame clones alone and is incomplete. Of nearly 1,000,000 clones listed, about three quarters were seen once; the top ten hold about 1.5%. The chain has TRBV7-9 and TRBJ2-7; the D is unclear. The sample taken for sequencing was memory CD4+ T cells sorted from blood. Subset: CD45RA-negative fraction. This sequence was found in a man younger than 35 in good health. The CDR3 DNA is TGTGCCAGCAGCGAGTTTAGCGAGCAGTACTTC. Protein sequence: CASSEFSEQYF. The whole variable domain, remainder taken from reference TRBV7-9 and TRBJ2-7, is DTGVSQNPRHKITKRGQNVTFRCDPISEHNRLYWYRQTLGQGPEFLTYFQNEAQLEKSRLLSDRFSAERPKGSFSTLEIQRTEQGDSAMYLCASSEFSEQYFGPGTRLTVT.